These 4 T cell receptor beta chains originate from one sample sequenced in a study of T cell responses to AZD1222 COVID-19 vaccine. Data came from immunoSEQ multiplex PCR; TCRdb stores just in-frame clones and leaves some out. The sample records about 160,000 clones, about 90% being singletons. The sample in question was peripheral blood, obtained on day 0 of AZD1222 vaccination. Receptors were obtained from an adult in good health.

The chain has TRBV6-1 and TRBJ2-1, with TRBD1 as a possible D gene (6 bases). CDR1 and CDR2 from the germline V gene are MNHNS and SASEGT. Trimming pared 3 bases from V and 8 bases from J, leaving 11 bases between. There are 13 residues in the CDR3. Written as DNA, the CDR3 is TGTGCCAGCAGTGATAGCAGGGGTTATGAGCAGTTCTTC. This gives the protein CASSDSRGYEQFF.

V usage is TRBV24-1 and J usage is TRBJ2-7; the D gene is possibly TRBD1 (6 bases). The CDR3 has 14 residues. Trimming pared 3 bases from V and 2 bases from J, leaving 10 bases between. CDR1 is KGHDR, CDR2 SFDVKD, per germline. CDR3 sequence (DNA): TGTGCCACCAGTGATGCGGACAGAACCTACGAGCAGTACTTC. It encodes CATSDADRTYEQYF.

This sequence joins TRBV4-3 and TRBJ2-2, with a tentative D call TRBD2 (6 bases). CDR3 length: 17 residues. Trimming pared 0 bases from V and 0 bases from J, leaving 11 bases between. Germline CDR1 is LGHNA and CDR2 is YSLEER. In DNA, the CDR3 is TGCGCCAGCAGCCAAGATAGGAGGGACTCGAACACCGGGGAGCTGTTTTTT. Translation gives CASSQDRRDSNTGELFF.

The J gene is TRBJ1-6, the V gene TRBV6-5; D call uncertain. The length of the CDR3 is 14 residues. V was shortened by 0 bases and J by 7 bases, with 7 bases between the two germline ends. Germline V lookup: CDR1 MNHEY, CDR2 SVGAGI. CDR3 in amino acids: CASSYSMDNSPLHF. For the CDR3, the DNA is TGTGCCAGCAGTTACTCGATGGACAATTCACCCCTCCACTTT.